The sequence of this TCR beta chain was determined in a study of T cells expressing NK-cell markers. Germline-derived CDR1 and CDR2 are LNHDA and SQIVND (reference sequence). The CDR3 runs to 15 residues. TCRdb reprocessed the 5' RACE reads and reports one entry per CDR3 protein, with no DNA. The table lists about 150,000 distinct CDR3 sequences, with 30% to 45% in the top ten. Sequencing was carried out using blood T cells: a sorted CD56 or NKG2C T cell subset, CD4+ or CD8+ T cells, or bulk PBMC T cells (not recorded which). The rearrangement joins TRBV19 to TRBJ2-5; TCRdb's D gene call, TRBD1, goes unchecked for lack of DNA. This TCR came from a woman in her forties or fifties in good health. CDR3 sequence: CASSISSGRRETQYF.